This T cell receptor beta chain was sequenced in a study of technical replicates of blood from four donors. Sequenced by immunoSEQ multiplex PCR; TCRdb stores in-frame clones only, minus some. The sample lists around 50,000 clones, 92% occurring once. The CDR3 runs 16 residues. Trimming left V 4 bases short and J 0 bases short, with 13 bases between. From germline, CDR1 is LNHDA and CDR2 SQIVND (reference sequence). The specimen sequenced was PBMCs. The TCR sequence derives from a human donor in good health. Some clones in this sample may be carry-over from other donors' samples. This chain links TRBV19 with TRBJ2-1, with a weak D call TRBD1 (5 bases). The CDR3 loop reads CASSTPDTSSYNEQFF. The CDR3 DNA sequence: TGTGCCAGTAGTACACCGGACACGAGCTCCTACAATGAGCAGTTCTTC.